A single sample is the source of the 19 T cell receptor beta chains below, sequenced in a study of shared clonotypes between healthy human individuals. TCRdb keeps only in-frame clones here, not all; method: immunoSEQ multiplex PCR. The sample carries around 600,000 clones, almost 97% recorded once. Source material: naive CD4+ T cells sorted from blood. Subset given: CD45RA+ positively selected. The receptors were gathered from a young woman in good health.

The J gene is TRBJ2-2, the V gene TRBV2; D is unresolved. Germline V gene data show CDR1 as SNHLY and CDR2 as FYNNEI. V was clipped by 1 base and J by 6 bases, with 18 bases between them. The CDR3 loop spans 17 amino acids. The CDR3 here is CASSEGTTQPDSGELFF. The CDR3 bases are TGTGCCAGCAGTGAAGGGACCACCCAACCCGATTCCGGGGAGCTGTTTTTT.

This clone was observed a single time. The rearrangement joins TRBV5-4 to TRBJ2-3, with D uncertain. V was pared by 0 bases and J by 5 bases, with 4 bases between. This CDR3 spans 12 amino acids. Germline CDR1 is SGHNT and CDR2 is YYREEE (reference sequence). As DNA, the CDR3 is TGTGCCAGCAGCTTGGAGGGAGATACGCAGTATTTT. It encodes CASSLEGDTQYF. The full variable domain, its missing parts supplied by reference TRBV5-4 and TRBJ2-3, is ETGVTQSPTHLIKTRGQQVTLRCSSQSGHNTVSWYQQALGQGPQFIFQYYREEENGRGNFPPRFSGLQFPNYSSELNVNALELDDSALYLCASSLEGDTQYFGPGTRLTVL.

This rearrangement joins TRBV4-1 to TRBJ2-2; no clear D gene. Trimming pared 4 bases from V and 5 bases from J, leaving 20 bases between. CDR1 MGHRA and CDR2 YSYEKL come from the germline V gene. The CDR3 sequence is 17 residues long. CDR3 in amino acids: CASSPLPNNVFTGELFF. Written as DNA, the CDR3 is TGCGCCAGCAGCCCCCTCCCTAACAATGTCTTTACCGGGGAGCTGTTTTTT.

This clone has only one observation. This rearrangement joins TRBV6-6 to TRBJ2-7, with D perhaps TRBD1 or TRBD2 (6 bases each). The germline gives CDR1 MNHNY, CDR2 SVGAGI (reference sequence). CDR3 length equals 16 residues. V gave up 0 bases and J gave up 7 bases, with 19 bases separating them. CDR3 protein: CASSYSTGATGYEQYF. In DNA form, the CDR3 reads TGTGCCAGCAGTTACTCGACGGGGGCCACCGGTTATGAGCAGTACTTC.

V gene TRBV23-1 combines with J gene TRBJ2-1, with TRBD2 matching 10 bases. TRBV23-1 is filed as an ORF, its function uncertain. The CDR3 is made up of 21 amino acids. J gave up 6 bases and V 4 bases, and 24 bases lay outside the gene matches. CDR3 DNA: TGCGCCAGCAGTCGTTTGACGGGATTTACTGTGAAGGGACTAGCGTCCAATGAGCAGTTCTTC. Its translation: CASSRLTGFTVKGLASNEQFF.

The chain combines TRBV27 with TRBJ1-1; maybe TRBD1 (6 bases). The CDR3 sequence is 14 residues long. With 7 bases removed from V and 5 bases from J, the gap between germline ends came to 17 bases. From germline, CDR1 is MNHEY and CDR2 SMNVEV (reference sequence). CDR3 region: CASTPGGARTEAFF. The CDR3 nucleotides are TGTGCCAGCACTCCCGGGGGGGCACGGACTGAAGCTTTCTTT.

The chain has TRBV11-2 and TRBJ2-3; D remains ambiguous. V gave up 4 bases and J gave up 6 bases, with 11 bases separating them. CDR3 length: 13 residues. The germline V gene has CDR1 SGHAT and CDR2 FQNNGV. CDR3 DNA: TGTGCCAGCAGCTACCGTTTGCAGGATACGCAGTATTTT. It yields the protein CASSYRLQDTQYF.

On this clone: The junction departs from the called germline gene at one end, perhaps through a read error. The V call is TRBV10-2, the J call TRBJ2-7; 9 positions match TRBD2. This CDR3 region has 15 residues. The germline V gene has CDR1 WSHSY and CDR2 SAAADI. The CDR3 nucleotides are TGCGCCAGCGGTGACCCGGGACTAGCTTCCTACGAGCAGTACTTC. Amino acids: CASGDPGLASYEQYF.

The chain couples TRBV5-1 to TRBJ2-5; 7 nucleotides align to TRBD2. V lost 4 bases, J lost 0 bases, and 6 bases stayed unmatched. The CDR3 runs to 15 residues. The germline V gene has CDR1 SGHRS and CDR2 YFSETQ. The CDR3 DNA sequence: TGCGCCAGCAGCCTAAGCGGGATCTACCAAGAGACCCAGTACTTC. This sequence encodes CASSLSGIYQETQYF. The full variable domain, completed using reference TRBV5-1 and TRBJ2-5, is KAGVTQTPRYLIKTRGQQVTLSCSPISGHRSVSWYQQTPGQGLQFLFEYFSETQRNKGNFPGRFSGRQFSNSRSEMNVSTLELGDSALYLCASSLSGIYQETQYFGPGTRLLVL.

CDR3 in DNA: TGTGCCAGCAGCGTAGTCGTCAGAGCTTACACTGAAGCTTTCTTT. It specifies CASSVVVRAYTEAFF. The rearrangement links TRBV9 to TRBJ1-1; D is unclear. The germline gives CDR1 SGDLS, CDR2 YYNGEE. CDR3 length: 15 amino acids. The V and J ends lost 0 bases and 3 bases respectively, with 12 bases between them. Filled out from reference TRBV9 and TRBJ1-1, the complete variable domain reads DSGVTQTPKHLITATGQRVTLRCSPRSGDLSVYWYQQSLDQGLQFLIQYYNGEERAKGNILERFSAQQFPDLHSELNLSSLELGDSALYFCASSVVVRAYTEAFFGQGTRLTVV.

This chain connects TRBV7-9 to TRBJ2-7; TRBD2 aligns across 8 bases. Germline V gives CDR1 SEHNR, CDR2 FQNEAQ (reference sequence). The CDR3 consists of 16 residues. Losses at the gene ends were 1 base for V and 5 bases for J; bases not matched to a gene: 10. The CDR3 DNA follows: TGTGCCAGCAGCTTAGGGGGAAAGCGGGAGAGGGACGAGCAGTACTTC. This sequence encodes CASSLGGKRERDEQYF. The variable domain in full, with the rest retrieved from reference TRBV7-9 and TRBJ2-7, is DTGVSQNPRHKITKRGQNVTFRCDPISEHNRLYWYRQTLGQGPEFLTYFQNEAQLEKSRLLSDRFSAERPKGSFSTLEIQRTEQGDSAMYLCASSLGGKRERDEQYFGPGTRLTVT.

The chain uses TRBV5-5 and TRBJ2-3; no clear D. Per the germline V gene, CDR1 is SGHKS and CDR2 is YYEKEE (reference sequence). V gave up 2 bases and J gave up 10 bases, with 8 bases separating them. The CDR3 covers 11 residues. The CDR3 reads CASSLRGAQYF. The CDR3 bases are TGTGCCAGCAGCTTAAGAGGCGCGCAGTATTTT.

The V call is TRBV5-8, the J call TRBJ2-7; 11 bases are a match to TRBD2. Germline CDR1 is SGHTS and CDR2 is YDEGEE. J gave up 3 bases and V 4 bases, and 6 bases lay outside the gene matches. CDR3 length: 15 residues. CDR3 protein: CASSPGTSGFYEQYF. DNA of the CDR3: TGTGCCAGCAGCCCCGGGACTAGCGGATTCTACGAGCAGTACTTC.

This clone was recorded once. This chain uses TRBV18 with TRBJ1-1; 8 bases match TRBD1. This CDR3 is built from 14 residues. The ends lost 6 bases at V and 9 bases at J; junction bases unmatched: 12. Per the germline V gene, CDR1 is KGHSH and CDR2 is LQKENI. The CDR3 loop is CASSQGAPGVQAFF. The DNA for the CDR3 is TGTGCCAGCTCCCAGGGGGCGCCGGGGGTGCAAGCTTTCTTT. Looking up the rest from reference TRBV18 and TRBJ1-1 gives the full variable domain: NAGVMQNPRHLVRRRGQEARLRCSPMKGHSHVYWYRQLPEEGLKFMVYLQKENIIDESGMPKERFSAEFPKEGPSILRIQQVVRGDSAAYFCASSQGAPGVQAFFGQGTRLTVV.

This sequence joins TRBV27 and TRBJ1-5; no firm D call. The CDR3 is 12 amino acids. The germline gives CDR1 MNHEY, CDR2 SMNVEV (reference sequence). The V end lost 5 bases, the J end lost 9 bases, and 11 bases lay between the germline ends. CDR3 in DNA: TGTGCCAGCAGTCCGAACCTTATGCCCCAGCATTTT. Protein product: CASSPNLMPQHF.

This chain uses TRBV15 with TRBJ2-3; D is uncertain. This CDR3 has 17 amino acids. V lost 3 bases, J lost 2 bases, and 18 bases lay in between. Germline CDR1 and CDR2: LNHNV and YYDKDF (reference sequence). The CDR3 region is CATSSFVGQSTTDTQYF. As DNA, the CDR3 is TGTGCCACCAGCAGCTTCGTCGGGCAGAGCACCACAGATACGCAGTATTTT.

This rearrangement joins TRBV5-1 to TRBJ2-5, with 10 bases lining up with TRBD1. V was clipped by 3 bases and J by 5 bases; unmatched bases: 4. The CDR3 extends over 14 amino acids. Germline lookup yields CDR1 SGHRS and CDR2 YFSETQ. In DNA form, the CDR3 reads TGCGCCAGCAGCTCCGACAGGGGGCTTGAGACCCAGTACTTC. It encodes CASSSDRGLETQYF.

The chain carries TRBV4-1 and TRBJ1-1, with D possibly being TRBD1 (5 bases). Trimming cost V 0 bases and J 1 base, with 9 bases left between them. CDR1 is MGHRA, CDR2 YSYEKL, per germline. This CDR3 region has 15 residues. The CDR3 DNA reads TGCGCCAGCAGCCAAGAAGGACAAGAGAACACTGAAGCTTTCTTT. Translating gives CASSQEGQENTEAFF.

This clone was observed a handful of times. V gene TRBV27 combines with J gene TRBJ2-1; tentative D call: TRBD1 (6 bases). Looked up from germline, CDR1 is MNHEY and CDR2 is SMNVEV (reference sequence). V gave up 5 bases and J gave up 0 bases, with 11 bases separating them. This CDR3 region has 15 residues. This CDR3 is CASSGQPSSYNEQFF. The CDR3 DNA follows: TGTGCCAGCAGTGGACAGCCCAGCTCCTACAATGAGCAGTTCTTC.